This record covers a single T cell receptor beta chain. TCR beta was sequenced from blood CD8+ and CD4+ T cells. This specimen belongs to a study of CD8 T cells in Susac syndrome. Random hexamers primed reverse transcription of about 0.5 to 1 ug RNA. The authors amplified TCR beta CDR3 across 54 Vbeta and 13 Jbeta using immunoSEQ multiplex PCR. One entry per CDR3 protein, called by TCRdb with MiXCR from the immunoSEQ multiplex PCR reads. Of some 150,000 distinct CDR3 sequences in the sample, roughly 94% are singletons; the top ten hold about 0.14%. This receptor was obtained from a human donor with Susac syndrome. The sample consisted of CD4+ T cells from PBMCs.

The CDR3 nucleotides read TGTGCCACCAGCAGAGAGGTCAGACAAGAGACCCAGTACTTC. Its translation is CATSREVRQETQYF. V and J are TRBV15 and TRBJ2-5; D is unresolved. CDR3 length: 14 amino acids. The V and J ends lost 0 bases and 2 bases respectively, with 7 bases between them. Germline CDR1 and CDR2: LNHNV and YYDKDF (reference sequence). Based on the CDR3 plus reference TRBV15 and TRBJ2-5, the full variable domain is DAMVIQNPRYQVTQFGKPVTLSCSQTLNHNVMYWYQQKSSQAPKLLFHYYDKDFNNEADTPDNFQSRRPNTSFCFLDIRSPGLGDTAMYLCATSREVRQETQYFGPGTRLLVL.